The 26 T cell receptor beta chains below all came from one sample that was sequenced in a study of OX40 agonist ivuxolimab in advanced cancers. The method was immunoSEQ multiplex PCR; TCRdb's version includes in-frame clones alone and lacks a portion of them. In the table there are approximately 56,000 clones, 70% to 90% of which are singletons. Specimen: CD4+ or CD8+ T cells sorted from blood, collected in a trial of the OX40 agonist ivuxolimab. These receptors all come from an adult with an advanced solid tumor such as melanoma, head and neck, liver or kidney cancer.

This chain connects TRBV5-1 to TRBJ1-5, with D possibly matching TRBD1 (6 bases). Trimming took 0 bases from V and 1 from J, leaving 8 bases between them. This CDR3 has 15 residues. Germline V gene data show CDR1 as SGHRS and CDR2 as YFSETQ. Here the CDR3 DNA reads TGCGCCAGCAGCTTGGAGGGGGGAAGCAATCAGCCCCAGCATTTT. It encodes CASSLEGGSNQPQHF. Complete variable domain (other parts from reference TRBV5-1 and TRBJ1-5): KAGVTQTPRYLIKTRGQQVTLSCSPISGHRSVSWYQQTPGQGLQFLFEYFSETQRNKGNFPGRFSGRQFSNSRSEMNVSTLELGDSALYLCASSLEGGSNQPQHFGDGTRLSIL.

The chain carries TRBV6-1 and TRBJ2-3, with D uncertain. V was shortened by 5 bases and J by 6 bases, with 9 bases between the two germline ends. Germline-derived CDR1 and CDR2 are MNHNS and SASEGT. The CDR3 consists of 12 residues. This CDR3 reads CASSNIGDTQYF. The CDR3 bases are TGTGCCAGCAGTAATATCGGGGATACGCAGTATTTT.

This chain joins TRBV30 and TRBJ1-5; 10 nucleotides match TRBD1. Per germline, CDR1 GTSNPN and CDR2 SVGIG (reference sequence). J was trimmed by 4 bases and V by 5 bases; bases with no gene match: 5. This CDR3 spans 14 amino acids. The CDR3 region has the DNA TGTGCCTGGGGCGGACAGGGGGATAATCAGCCCCAGCATTTT. Amino acids: CAWGGQGDNQPQHF.

The V call is TRBV6-1, the J call TRBJ1-1, with D uncertain. The CDR3 covers 15 residues. Looked up from germline, CDR1 is MNHNS and CDR2 is SASEGT. Trimming removed 2 bases from V and 0 bases from J, with 10 bases in between. CDR3 coding DNA: TGTGCCAGCAGTGAAAGGTTACAAATGAACACTGAAGCTTTCTTT. It encodes CASSERLQMNTEAFF.

The CDR3 spells CASSKAFHGYTF. CDR3 DNA: TGTGCCAGCAGCAAAGCCTTCCATGGCTACACCTTC. The rearrangement joins TRBV21-1 to TRBJ1-2. TRBV21-1 has pseudogene status. The CDR3 runs to 12 residues.

This rearrangement joins TRBV19 to TRBJ2-1, with a weak D call TRBD1 (5 bases). The CDR3 runs to 14 residues. V was cut by 3 bases and J by 0 bases, with 6 bases left in between. Per the germline V gene, CDR1 is LNHDA and CDR2 is SQIVND (reference sequence). CDR3 nucleotide sequence: TGTGCCAGTAGTATTGACAGCTCCTACAATGAGCAGTTCTTC. This translates into CASSIDSSYNEQFF.

The sample holds a few counts of this clone. The gene calls are TRBV27 and TRBJ2-5; 11 positions agree with TRBD2. The CDR3 covers 16 residues. V shed 1 base and J 4 bases; nucleotides not matched to a gene: 5. From germline, CDR1 is MNHEY and CDR2 SMNVEV (reference sequence). The CDR3 loop is CASSLLAGGPGETQYF. Here the CDR3 DNA reads TGTGCCAGCAGTTTATTAGCGGGGGGGCCCGGAGAGACCCAGTACTTC.

The V and J genes are TRBV11-1 and TRBJ2-7, with TRBD1 identical over 8 bases. The germline gives CDR1 SGHAT, CDR2 FQDESV (reference sequence). The CDR3 runs 14 residues. The V segment lost 4 bases and the J segment 6 bases; nucleotides outside the gene matches: 8. CDR3 protein: CASSYQGALGEQYF. The CDR3 DNA is TGTGCCAGCAGCTATCAGGGGGCGTTGGGCGAGCAGTACTTC.

The J gene is TRBJ1-6, the V gene TRBV6-4, with D unresolved. The CDR3 sequence is 14 residues long. Germline CDR1 is MRHNA and CDR2 is SNTAGT. V lost 3 bases, J lost 10 bases, and 13 bases lay in between. The CDR3 bases are TGTGCCAGCAGTGAAGAGGGAAGGCGATCACCCCTCCACTTT. This encodes CASSEEGRRSPLHF.

V gene TRBV7-3 combines with J gene TRBJ2-1; TRBD1 or TRBD2 may be the D gene (6 bases each). Germline CDR1 and CDR2: SGHTA and FQGTGA. This CDR3 comprises 15 residues. Trimming took off 5 bases at V and 2 bases at J, with 13 bases between the two ends. CDR3 protein: CASSPHGGAYNEQFF. The CDR3 DNA follows: TGTGCCAGCAGCCCCCACGGGGGCGCCTACAATGAGCAGTTCTTC.

This clone is labeled medium-sized. V is TRBV28 and J is TRBJ2-1, with D perhaps given as TRBD1 or TRBD2 (5 bases each). Germline CDR1 and CDR2: MDHEN and SYDVKM. CDR3 size: 11 residues. Trimming removed 3 bases at V and 9 bases at J, with 6 bases between. This CDR3 reads CASSLGTEQFF. DNA for the CDR3: TGTGCCAGCAGTTTGGGGACTGAGCAGTTCTTC.

This chain connects TRBV5-3 to TRBJ2-7; D is perhaps TRBD1 (6 bases). TRBV5-3 is an ORF, with its function uncertain. Trimming cost V 1 base and J 6 bases, with 14 bases left between them. The CDR3 length is 14 residues. Here the CDR3 reads CARSLRTVVFEQYF. The CDR3 bases are TGTGCCAGAAGCTTGCGGACAGTTGTCTTCGAGCAGTACTTC.

This sequence joins TRBV2 and TRBJ2-5; D unresolved. The DNA end lines up better with TRBJ2-7; the J call may be wrong. Germline loops: CDR1 SNHLY, CDR2 FYNNEI. This CDR3 has 14 amino acids. The CDR3 is CASHAKGFSYEQYF. The DNA for the CDR3 is TGTGCCAGTCATGCGAAGGGTTTTTCCTACGAGCAGTACTTC.

Only a few counts were recorded for this clone. The chain has TRBV11-2 and TRBJ2-7; 7 positions match TRBD1. Germline-derived CDR1 and CDR2 are SGHAT and FQNNGV. The CDR3 runs to 13 residues. With 9 bases clipped from V and 1 base from J, the junction kept 6 bases outside the gene matches. CDR3 nucleotides: TGTGCCAGTACAGGGGCGATATCCTACGAGCAGTACTTC. Protein: CASTGAISYEQYF. The full variable domain, rest sourced from reference TRBV11-2 and TRBJ2-7, is EAGVAQSPRYKIIEKRQSVAFWCNPISGHATLYWYQQILGQGPKLLIQFQNNGVVDDSQLPKDRFSAERLKGVDSTLKIQPAKLEDSAVYLCASTGAISYEQYFGPGTRLTVT.

The chain couples TRBV7-8 to TRBJ2-7, with a weak D call TRBD1 (6 bases). The CDR3 has 16 amino acids. The V gene lost 5 bases and the J gene lost 3 bases, with 20 bases spanning the gap. CDR1 SGHVS and CDR2 FQNEAQ come from the germline V gene. This CDR3 is CASSPYAAQGIYEQYF. The DNA of the CDR3 is TGTGCCAGCAGCCCTTACGCCGCTCAGGGGATCTACGAGCAGTACTTC.

The V gene is TRBV5-1, the J gene TRBJ2-5, with TRBD2 matching 10 bases. The J call may be incorrect, as the DNA end agrees better with TRBJ2-7. Germline loops: CDR1 SGHRS, CDR2 YFSETQ. The CDR3 extends over 19 amino acids. The CDR3 here is CASSLDGSGGPLRVHEQYF. The CDR3 DNA is TGCGCCAGCAGCTTGGATGGTAGCGGGGGGCCCTTAAGGGTCCACGAGCAGTACTTC.

Regarding this clone: In the same sample, other DNA sequences code for this CDR3. The V call is TRBV6-1, the J call TRBJ2-5, with TRBD2 matching over 14 bases. The end of the DNA aligns better with TRBJ2-7, so the J call may be wrong. Germline V gives CDR1 MNHNS, CDR2 SASEGT. The CDR3 length is 17 residues. CDR3 DNA sequence: TGTGCCAGCAGTGTCGGGACTAGCGGGGGACTCTCCTACGAGCAGTACTTC. It codes for CASSVGTSGGLSYEQYF.

The V and J genes are TRBV4-1 and TRBJ2-3, with 7 bases that match TRBD1. The CDR3 is 17 amino acids. The germline CDR1 and CDR2 sequences are MGHRA and YSYEKL. V shed 2 bases and J 6 bases; nucleotides not matched to a gene: 14. CDR3 region: CASSQFSTGVSSDTQYF. In DNA, the CDR3 is TGCGCCAGCAGCCAATTCAGCACAGGGGTATCATCGGATACGCAGTATTTT.

The V and J genes are TRBV30 and TRBJ1-1, with TRBD1 as a possible D gene (5 bases). The CDR3 spans 13 residues. V was shortened by 5 bases and J by 3 bases, with 13 bases between the two germline ends. The germline gives CDR1 GTSNPN, CDR2 SVGIG (reference sequence). DNA of the CDR3: TGTGCCTGGGGGCCCGGGGGGGACACTGAAGCTTTCTTT. Protein: CAWGPGGDTEAFF.

The chain joins TRBV9 to TRBJ2-3; no definite D call. V was shortened by 4 bases and J by 5 bases, with 5 bases between the two germline ends. Per germline, CDR1 SGDLS and CDR2 YYNGEE. The CDR3 is made up of 11 amino acids. CDR3 region: CASSSGDTQYF. CDR3 nucleotide sequence: TGTGCCAGCAGCTCAGGAGATACGCAGTATTTT.

The chain's CDR3 is CAWGVGAGELFF. The CDR3 DNA sequence: TGTGCCTGGGGGGTTGGGGCCGGGGAGCTGTTTTTT. V gene TRBV30 combines with J gene TRBJ2-2, with D uncertain. Germline V gives CDR1 GTSNPN, CDR2 SVGIG (reference sequence). The CDR3 has 12 amino acids. The V end lost 5 bases, the J end lost 6 bases, and 10 bases lay between the germline ends. Full variable domain (remainder filled in from reference TRBV30 and TRBJ2-2): SQTIHQWPATLVQPVGSPLSLECTVEGTSNPNLYWYRQAAGRGLQLLFYSVGIGQISSEVPQNLSASRPQDRQFILSSKKLLLSDSGFYLCAWGVGAGELFFGEGSRLTVL.

This clone is medium-sized. V and J are TRBV5-4 and TRBJ2-7, with D tentatively TRBD1 (7 bases). V was trimmed by 4 bases and J by 2 bases, leaving 13 bases between them. This CDR3 region has 14 residues. The V gene's germline CDR1 is SGHNT and CDR2 YYREEE (reference sequence). The CDR3 coding sequence is TGTGCCAGCAGCCCGGGCAGGGGGGCCTACGAGCAGTACTTC. It codes for CASSPGRGAYEQYF.

The rearrangement uses TRBV5-1 and TRBJ2-3, with 10 bases matching TRBD1. CDR1 and CDR2 (germline): SGHRS, YFSETQ. The CDR3 totals 15 residues. The V and J ends lost 4 bases and 1 base, in that order; junction bases with no gene match: 3. CDR3 DNA: TGCGCCAGCAGCGGGGGGACAGGGGGCACAGATACGCAGTATTTT. This encodes CASSGGTGGTDTQYF.

CDR3 residues: CASSRVSYEQYF. In nucleotides, the CDR3 is TGCGCCAGCAGCCGGGTCTCCTACGAGCAGTACTTC. The J gene is TRBJ2-7, the V gene TRBV4-1; D is unresolved. The ends were cut back, 4 bases at V and 0 bases at J, with 4 bases in the middle. Germline lookup yields CDR1 MGHRA and CDR2 YSYEKL. CDR3 size: 12 residues.

The chain links TRBV13 to TRBJ2-1; D tentatively reads TRBD1 or TRBD2 (6 bases each). The CDR3 sequence is 15 residues long. The germline V gene has CDR1 PRHDT and CDR2 FYEKMQ (reference sequence). With 1 base removed from V and 8 bases from J, the gap between germline ends came to 15 bases. The CDR3 DNA reads TGTGCCAGCAGCTTAGAGGGGGGCTCCCCGTATGAGCAGTTCTTC. The encoded protein is CASSLEGGSPYEQFF.

The sample holds one count of this clone. The rearrangement joins TRBV4-1 to TRBJ2-7; 9 positions match TRBD1. This CDR3 region has 15 residues. Germline V gene data show CDR1 as MGHRA and CDR2 as YSYEKL. J was trimmed by 2 bases and V by 2 bases; bases with no gene match: 4. CDR3: CASSQRGQGPYEQYF. Here the CDR3 DNA reads TGCGCCAGCAGCCAACGCGGACAGGGGCCCTACGAGCAGTACTTC.